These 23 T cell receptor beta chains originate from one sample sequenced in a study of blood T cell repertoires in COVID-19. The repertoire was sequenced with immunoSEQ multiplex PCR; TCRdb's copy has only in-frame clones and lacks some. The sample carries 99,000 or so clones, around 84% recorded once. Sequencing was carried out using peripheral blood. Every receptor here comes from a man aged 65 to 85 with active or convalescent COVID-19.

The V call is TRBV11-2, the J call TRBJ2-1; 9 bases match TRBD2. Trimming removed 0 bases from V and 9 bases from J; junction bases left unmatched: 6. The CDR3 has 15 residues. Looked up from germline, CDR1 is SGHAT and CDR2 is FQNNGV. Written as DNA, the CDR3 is TGTGCCAGCAGCTTAGATATTAGCGGGGGCCTTGAGCAGTTCTTC. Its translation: CASSLDISGGLEQFF.

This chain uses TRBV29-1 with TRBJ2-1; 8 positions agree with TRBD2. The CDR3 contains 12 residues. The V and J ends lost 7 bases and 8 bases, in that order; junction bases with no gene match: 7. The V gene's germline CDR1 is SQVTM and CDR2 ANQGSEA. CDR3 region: CSADGGAYEQFF. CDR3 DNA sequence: TGCAGCGCCGACGGGGGGGCCTATGAGCAGTTCTTC.

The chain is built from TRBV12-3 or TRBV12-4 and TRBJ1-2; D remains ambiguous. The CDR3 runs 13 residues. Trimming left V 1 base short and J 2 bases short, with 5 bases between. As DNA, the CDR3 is TGTGCCAGCAGTTTAGAACAGAACTATGGCTACACCTTC. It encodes CASSLEQNYGYTF.

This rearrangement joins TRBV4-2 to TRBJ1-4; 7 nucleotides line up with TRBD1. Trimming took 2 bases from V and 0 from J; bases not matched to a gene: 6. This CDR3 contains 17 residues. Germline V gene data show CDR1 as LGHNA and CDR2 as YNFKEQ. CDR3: CASSQYTGASTNEKLFF. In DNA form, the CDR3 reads TGTGCCAGCAGCCAATACACAGGGGCCTCAACTAATGAAAAACTGTTTTTT.

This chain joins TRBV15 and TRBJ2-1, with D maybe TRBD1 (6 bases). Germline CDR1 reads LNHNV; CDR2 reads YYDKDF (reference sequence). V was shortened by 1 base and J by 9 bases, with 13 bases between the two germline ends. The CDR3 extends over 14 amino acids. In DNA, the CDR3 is TGTGCCACCAGCAGAGTTGGGGGCACGGGTGAGCAGTTCTTC. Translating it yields CATSRVGGTGEQFF.

CDR3 DNA: TGTGCCAGCAGCCCAGGGGGCCCACTGAACACTGAAGCTTTCTTT. Protein product: CASSPGGPLNTEAFF. The chain uses TRBV11-3 and TRBJ1-1; TRBD1 aligns across 8 bases. In germline, CDR1 is SGHNT, CDR2 YENEEA. The CDR3 covers 15 residues. J gave up 0 bases and V 5 bases, and 5 bases lay outside the gene matches.

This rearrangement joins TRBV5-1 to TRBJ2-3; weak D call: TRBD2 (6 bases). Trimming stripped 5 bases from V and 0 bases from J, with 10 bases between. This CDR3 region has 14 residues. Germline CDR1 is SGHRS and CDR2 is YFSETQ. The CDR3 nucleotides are TGCGCCAGCAGGGAGGGCCCCAGCACAGATACGCAGTATTTT. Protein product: CASREGPSTDTQYF.

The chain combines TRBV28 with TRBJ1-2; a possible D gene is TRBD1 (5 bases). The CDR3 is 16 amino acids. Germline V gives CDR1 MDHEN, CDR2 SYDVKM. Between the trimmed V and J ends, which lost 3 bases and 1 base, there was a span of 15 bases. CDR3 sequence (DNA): TGTGCCAGCAGTTTCGGGGGAGCCCAGGGTAACTATGGCTACACCTTC. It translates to CASSFGGAQGNYGYTF.

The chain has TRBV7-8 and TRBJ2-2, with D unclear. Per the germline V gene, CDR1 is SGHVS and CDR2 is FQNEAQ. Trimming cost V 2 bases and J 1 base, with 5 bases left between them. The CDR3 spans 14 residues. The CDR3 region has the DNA TGTGCCAGCAGCTTAAACAGGAACACCGGGGAGCTGTTTTTT. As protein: CASSLNRNTGELFF. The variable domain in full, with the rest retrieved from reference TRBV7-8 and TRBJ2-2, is GAGVSQSPRYKVAKRGQDVALRCDPISGHVSLFWYQQALGQGPEFLTYFQNEAQLDKSGLPSDRFFAERPEGSVSTLKIQRTQQEDSAVYLCASSLNRNTGELFFGEGSRLTVL.

The CDR3 DNA follows: TGTGCCTGGAGTGTATTACTGGGAAACACCATATATTTT. It yields the protein CAWSVLLGNTIYF. The V gene is TRBV30, the J gene TRBJ1-3; D uncertain. The V gene lost 0 bases and the J gene lost 4 bases, with 7 bases spanning the gap. Germline V lookup: CDR1 GTSNPN, CDR2 SVGIG (reference sequence). The CDR3 contains 13 residues. The full variable domain, with the rest looked up from reference TRBV30 and TRBJ1-3, is SQTIHQWPATLVQPVGSPLSLECTVEGTSNPNLYWYRQAAGRGLQLLFYSVGIGQISSEVPQNLSASRPQDRQFILSSKKLLLSDSGFYLCAWSVLLGNTIYFGEGSWLTVV.

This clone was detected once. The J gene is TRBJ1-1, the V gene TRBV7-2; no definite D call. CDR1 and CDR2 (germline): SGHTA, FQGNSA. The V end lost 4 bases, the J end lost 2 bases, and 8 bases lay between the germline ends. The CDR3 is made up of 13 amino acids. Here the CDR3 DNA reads TGTGCCAGCAGCTCTTTACTAAACACTGAAGCTTTCTTT. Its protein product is CASSSLLNTEAFF.

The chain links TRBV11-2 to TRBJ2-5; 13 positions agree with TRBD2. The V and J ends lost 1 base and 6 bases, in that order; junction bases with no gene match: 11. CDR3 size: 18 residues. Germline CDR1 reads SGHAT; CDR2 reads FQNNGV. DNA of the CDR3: TGTGCCAGCAGCTTAGGCCCTTTCTCGGGACTAGCGGGGCAGACCCAGTACTTC. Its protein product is CASSLGPFSGLAGQTQYF.

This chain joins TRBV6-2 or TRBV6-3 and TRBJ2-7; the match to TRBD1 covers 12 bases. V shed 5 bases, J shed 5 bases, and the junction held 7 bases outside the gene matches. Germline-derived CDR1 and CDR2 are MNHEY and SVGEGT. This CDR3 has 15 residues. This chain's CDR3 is CASSTSGTGGDEQYF. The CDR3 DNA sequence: TGTGCCAGCAGTACGTCCGGGACAGGGGGCGACGAGCAGTACTTC.

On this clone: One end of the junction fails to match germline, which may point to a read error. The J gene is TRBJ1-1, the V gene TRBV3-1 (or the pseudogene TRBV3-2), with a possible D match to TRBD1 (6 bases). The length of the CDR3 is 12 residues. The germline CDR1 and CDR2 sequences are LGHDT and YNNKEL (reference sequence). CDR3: CASNQQGHEAFF. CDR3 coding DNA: TGTGCCAGCAACCAACAGGGTCATGAAGCTTTCTTT.

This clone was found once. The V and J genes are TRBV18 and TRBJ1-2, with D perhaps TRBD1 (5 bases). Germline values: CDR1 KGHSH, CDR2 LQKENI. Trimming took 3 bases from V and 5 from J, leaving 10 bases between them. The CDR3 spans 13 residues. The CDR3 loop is CASSPGQPYGYTF. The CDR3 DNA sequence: TGTGCCAGCTCACCGGGGCAGCCATATGGCTACACCTTC.

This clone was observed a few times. DNA of the CDR3: TGTGCCAGTAGCGAACTATACAGGGGCGAGCAGTACTTC. Translation: CASSELYRGEQYF. The chain combines TRBV19 with TRBJ2-7, with 7 bases matching TRBD1. Germline lookup yields CDR1 LNHDA and CDR2 SQIVND (reference sequence). The V and J ends lost 6 bases and 6 bases, in that order; junction bases with no gene match: 8. CDR3 length: 13 amino acids.

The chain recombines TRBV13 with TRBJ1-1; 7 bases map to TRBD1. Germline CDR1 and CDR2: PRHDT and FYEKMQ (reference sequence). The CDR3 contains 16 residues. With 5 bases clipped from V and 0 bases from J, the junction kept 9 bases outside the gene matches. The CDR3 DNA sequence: TGTGCCAGCAGCCCCCCGACAGGGCTCATGAACACTGAAGCTTTCTTT. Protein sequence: CASSPPTGLMNTEAFF.

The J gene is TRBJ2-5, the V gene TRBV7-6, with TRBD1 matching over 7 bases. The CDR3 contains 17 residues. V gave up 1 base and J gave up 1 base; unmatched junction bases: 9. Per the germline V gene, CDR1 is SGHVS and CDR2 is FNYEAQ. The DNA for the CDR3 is TGTGCCAGCAGCTTAGGGCTGGCAGGGGGTGGCCAAGAGACCCAGTACTTC. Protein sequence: CASSLGLAGGGQETQYF.

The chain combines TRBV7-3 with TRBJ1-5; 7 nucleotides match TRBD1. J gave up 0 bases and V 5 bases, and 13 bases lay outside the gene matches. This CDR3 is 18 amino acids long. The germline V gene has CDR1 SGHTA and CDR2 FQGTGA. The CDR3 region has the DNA TGTGCCAGCAGCCCCAGAAAAGGTCAGGGGGTTAGCAATCAGCCCCAGCATTTT. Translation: CASSPRKGQGVSNQPQHF.

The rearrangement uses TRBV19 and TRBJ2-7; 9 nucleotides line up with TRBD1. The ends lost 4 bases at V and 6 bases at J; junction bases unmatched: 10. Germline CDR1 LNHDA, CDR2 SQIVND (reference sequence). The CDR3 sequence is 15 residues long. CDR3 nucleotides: TGTGCCAGTAGTACCCGGACAGGGGAAATCGGCGAGCAGTACTTC. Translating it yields CASSTRTGEIGEQYF.

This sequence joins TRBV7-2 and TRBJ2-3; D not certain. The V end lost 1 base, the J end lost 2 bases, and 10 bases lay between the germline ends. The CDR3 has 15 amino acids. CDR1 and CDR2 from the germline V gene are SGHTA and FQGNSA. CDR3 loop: CASSLGLVHTDTQYF. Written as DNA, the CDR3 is TGTGCCAGCAGCTTAGGCCTAGTCCACACAGATACGCAGTATTTT.

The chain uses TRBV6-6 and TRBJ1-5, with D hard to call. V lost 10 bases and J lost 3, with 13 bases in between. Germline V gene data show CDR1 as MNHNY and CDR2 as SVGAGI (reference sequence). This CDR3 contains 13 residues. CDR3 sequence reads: CATGARANQPQHF. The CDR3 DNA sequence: TGTGCCACCGGTGCGCGGGCCAATCAGCCCCAGCATTTT.

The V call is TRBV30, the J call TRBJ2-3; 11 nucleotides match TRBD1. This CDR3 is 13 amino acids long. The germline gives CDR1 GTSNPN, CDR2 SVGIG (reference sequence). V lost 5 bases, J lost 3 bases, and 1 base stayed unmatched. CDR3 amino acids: CAWGQGATDTQYF. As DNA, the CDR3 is TGTGCCTGGGGACAGGGGGCAACAGATACGCAGTATTTT.